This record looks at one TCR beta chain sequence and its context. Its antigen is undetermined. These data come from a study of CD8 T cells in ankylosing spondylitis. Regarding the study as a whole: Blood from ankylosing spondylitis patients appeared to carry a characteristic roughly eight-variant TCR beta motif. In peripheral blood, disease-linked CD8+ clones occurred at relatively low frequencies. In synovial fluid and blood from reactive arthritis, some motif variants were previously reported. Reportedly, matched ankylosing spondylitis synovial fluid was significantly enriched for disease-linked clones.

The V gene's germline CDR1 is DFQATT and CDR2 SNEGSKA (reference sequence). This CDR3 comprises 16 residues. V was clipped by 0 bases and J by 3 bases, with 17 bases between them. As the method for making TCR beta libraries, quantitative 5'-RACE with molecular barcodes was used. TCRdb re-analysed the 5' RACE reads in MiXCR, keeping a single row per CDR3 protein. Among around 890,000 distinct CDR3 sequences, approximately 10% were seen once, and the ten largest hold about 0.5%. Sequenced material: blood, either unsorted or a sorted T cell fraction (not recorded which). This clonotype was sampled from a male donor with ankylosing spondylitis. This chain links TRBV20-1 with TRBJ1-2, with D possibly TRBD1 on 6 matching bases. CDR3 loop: CSARDVGGASYYGYTF. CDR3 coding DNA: TGCAGTGCTAGAGACGTTGGGGGGGCGTCTTACTATGGCTACACCTTC.